The sequence of this T cell receptor (beta chain) was determined in a study of blood T cells in healthy people across ages. Study summary: Template switching picked up about one barcoded beta molecule for each two T cells.

This CDR3 is 16 amino acids long. V was shortened by 8 bases and J by 0 bases, with 20 bases between the two germline ends. Germline V gene data show CDR1 as SQVTM and CDR2 as ANQGSEA. The use of a sample-barcoded 5' primer and a J-beta primer mix characterized a second PCR of 7 to 11 cycles. A template-switch adaptor containing 12 random nucleotides labeled each cDNA molecule. MiXCR, run by TCRdb on the 5' RACE reads, gives a single entry per CDR3 protein. In the table there are about 730,000 distinct CDR3 sequences, roughly 47% of which are singletons. There are a few counts of this clonotype. Its matching antigen is unknown. Roughly 10 milliliters of peripheral blood were drawn from each donor. Study-level findings and limits: Roughly linear declines in TCR beta diversity per million T cells occurred with age.

This TCR came from a woman between 55 and 75 years old in good health. The sample taken for sequencing was blood. This chain links TRBV29-1 with TRBJ2-1, with TRBD2 as a possible D gene (6 bases). DNA for the CDR3: TGCAGCTCCAGTTGGGGACTCCTGAGCTCCTACAATGAGCAGTTCTTC. This encodes CSSSWGLLSSYNEQFF.